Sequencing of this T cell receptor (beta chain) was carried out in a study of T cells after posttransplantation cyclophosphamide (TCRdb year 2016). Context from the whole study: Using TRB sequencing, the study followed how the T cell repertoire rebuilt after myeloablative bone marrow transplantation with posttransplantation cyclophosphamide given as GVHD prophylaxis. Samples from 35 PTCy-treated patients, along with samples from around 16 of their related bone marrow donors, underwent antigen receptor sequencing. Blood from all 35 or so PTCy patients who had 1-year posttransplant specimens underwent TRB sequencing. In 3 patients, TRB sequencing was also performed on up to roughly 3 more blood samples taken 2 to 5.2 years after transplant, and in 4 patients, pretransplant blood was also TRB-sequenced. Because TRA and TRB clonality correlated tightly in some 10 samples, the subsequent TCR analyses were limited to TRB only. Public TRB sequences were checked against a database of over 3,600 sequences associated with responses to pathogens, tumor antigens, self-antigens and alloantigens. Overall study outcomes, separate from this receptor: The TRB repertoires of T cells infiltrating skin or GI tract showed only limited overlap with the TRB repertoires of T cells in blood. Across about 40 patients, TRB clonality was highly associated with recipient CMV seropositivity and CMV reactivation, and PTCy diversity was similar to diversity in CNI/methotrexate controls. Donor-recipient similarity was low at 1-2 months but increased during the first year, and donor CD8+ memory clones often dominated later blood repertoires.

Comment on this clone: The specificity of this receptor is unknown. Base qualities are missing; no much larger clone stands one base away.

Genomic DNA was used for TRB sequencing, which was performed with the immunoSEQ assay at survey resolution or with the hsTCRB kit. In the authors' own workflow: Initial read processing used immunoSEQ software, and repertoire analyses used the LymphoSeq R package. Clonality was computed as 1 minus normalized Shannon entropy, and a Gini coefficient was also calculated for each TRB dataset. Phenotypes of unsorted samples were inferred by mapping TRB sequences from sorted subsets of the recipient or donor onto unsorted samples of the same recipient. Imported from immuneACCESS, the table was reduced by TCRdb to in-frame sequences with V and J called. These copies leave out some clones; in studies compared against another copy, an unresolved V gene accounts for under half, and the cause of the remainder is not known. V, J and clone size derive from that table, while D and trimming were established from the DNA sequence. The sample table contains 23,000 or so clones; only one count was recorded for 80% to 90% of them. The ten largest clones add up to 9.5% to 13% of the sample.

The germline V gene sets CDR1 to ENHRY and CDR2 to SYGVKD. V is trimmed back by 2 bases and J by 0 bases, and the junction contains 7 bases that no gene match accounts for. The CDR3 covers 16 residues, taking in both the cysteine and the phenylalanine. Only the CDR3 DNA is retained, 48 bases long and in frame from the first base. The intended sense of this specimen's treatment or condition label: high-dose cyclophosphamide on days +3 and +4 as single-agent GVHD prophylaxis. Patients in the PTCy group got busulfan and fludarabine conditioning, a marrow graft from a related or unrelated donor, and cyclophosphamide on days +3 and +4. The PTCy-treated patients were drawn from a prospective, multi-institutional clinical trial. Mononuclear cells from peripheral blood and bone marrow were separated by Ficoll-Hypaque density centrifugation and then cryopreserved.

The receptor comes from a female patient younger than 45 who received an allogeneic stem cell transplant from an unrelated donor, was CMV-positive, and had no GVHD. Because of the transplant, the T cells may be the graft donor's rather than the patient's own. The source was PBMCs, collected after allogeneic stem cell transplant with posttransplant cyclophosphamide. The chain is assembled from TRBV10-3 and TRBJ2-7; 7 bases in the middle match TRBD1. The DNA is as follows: TGTGCCATCAGTGAGCGAACGGACAGGCCCTCCTACGAGCAGTACTTC. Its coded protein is CAISERTDRPSYEQYF.